The next 2 T cell receptor beta chains were all read from a single sample in a study of T cell responses to AZD1222 COVID-19 vaccine. Assay used: immunoSEQ multiplex PCR; TCRdb lists only in-frame clones, some missing. Here the sample spans about 120,000 clones, roughly 88% being singletons. The material was peripheral blood, obtained on day 0 of AZD1222 vaccination. The receptor set was obtained from an adult in good health.

In its sample, this clone was seen a few times. The CDR3 DNA sequence: TGTGCCAGCAGCCTAACTAGCGAGGCCAATGAGCAGTTCTTC. It specifies CASSLTSEANEQFF. The J gene is TRBJ2-1, the V gene TRBV4-2, with 7 nucleotides matching TRBD2. Germline values: CDR1 LGHNA, CDR2 YNFKEQ. V gave up 4 bases and J gave up 6 bases; unmatched junction bases: 6. This CDR3 spans 14 amino acids.

The V call is TRBV30, the J call TRBJ2-2; D could derive from TRBD1 or TRBD2 (5 bases each). CDR3 length: 13 amino acids. CDR1 and CDR2 (germline): GTSNPN, SVGIG (reference sequence). Deletions cut 5 bases from V and 7 bases from J, with 14 bases between. The CDR3 sequence is CAWFPGLHGELFF. The CDR3 DNA follows: TGTGCCTGGTTTCCGGGGCTTCACGGGGAGCTGTTTTTT.